The 18 T cell receptor beta chains presented below share a single source sample, sequenced in a study of CXCR3-negative and CXCR3-positive naive CD8 T cells. 5' RACE with UMI labels generated the TRB cDNA libraries. TCRdb re-called the 5' RACE reads; every CDR3 protein appears as one record, without DNA. The repertoire table contains some 40,000 distinct CDR3 sequences. Sequencing was done on a sample of memory CD8+ T cells from blood. Every receptor here comes from a human donor in good health. Some clones in this sample may be carry-over from other donors' samples.

The V and J genes are TRBV5-6 and TRBJ2-1. Germline V gene lookup returns CDR1 SGHDT and CDR2 YYEEEE. CDR3 size: 13 residues. CDR3 region: CASSLPGVNEQFF.

The chain is built from TRBV12-3 or TRBV12-4 and TRBJ1-5; with no DNA, the TCRdb D assignment of TRBD1 cannot be verified. This CDR3 contains 15 residues. This CDR3 is CASRPPGQGNQPQHF.

This clonotype registers medium-sized by frequency. V gene TRBV10-3 combines with J gene TRBJ2-7; TCRdb gives TRBD1 as the D gene, but with no DNA this cannot be confirmed. This CDR3 comprises 15 residues. The germline CDR1 and CDR2 sequences are ENHRY and SYGVKD. This CDR3 reads CAIRESGTEDYEQYF.

This chain joins TRBV6-5 and TRBJ1-3; the D gene TCRdb calls, TRBD1, cannot be checked with no DNA. This CDR3 comprises 14 residues. Germline V gene sequence: CDR1 MNHEY, CDR2 SVGAGI. The CDR3 spells CASSLGTGANTIYF.

This chain joins TRBV19 and TRBJ1-5. CDR1 and CDR2 (germline): LNHDA, SQIVND (reference sequence). The CDR3 contains 16 residues. The CDR3 reads CASSIASDGFNQPQHF.

This chain links TRBV13 with TRBJ2-5; the TCRdb call, TRBD2, lacks DNA for checking. The CDR3 is made up of 14 amino acids. Germline assignment: CDR1 PRHDT and CDR2 FYEKMQ (reference sequence). The CDR3 spells CASSPRRTQETQYF.

The chain links TRBV7-8 to TRBJ2-2. The CDR3 runs 12 residues. Germline V gene sequence: CDR1 SGHVS, CDR2 FQNEAQ. CDR3 in amino acids: CASSFLAGELFF.

This chain joins TRBV29-1 and TRBJ2-1; TCRdb picks TRBD1, but there is no DNA to check that call. Germline V gene sequence: CDR1 SQVTM, CDR2 ANQGSEA. The CDR3 is 15 residues long. This CDR3 reads CSVFPAEGSYNEQFF.

The chain uses TRBV20-1 and TRBJ1-1; the D call from TCRdb, TRBD1, cannot be confirmed without DNA. This CDR3 comprises 15 residues. Germline CDR1 is DFQATT and CDR2 is SNEGSKA (reference sequence). The CDR3 spells CSARGRQGINTEAFF.

J is TRBJ2-7 and V is TRBV5-6; TCRdb's D gene call, TRBD1, goes unchecked for lack of DNA. The CDR3 is made up of 14 amino acids. The V gene's germline CDR1 is SGHDT and CDR2 YYEEEE. CDR3 region: CASSSRQGTYEQYF.

The chain couples TRBV20-1 to TRBJ2-3; with no DNA, the TCRdb D assignment of TRBD1 cannot be verified. The CDR3 sequence is 17 residues long. Germline V gene sequence: CDR1 DFQATT, CDR2 SNEGSKA (reference sequence). The CDR3 spells CSARDLGPKSIFDTQYF.

V is TRBV29-1 and J is TRBJ2-7; TCRdb indicates TRBD1, and absent DNA this call remains unverified. The CDR3 length is 13 residues. Germline lookup yields CDR1 SQVTM and CDR2 ANQGSEA. CDR3 residues: CSVEEGVDYEQYF.

The chain employs TRBV6-5 and TRBJ2-6; as DNA is missing, the TRBD1 call by TCRdb cannot be tested. The CDR3 extends over 17 amino acids. The germline gives CDR1 MNHEY, CDR2 SVGAGI. The CDR3 protein is CASSYSNPGWGANVLTF.

The chain recombines TRBV21-1 with TRBJ2-7; the D call from TCRdb, TRBD1, cannot be confirmed without DNA. TRBV21-1 constitutes a pseudogene. The CDR3 covers 13 residues. The CDR3 loop is CASKVGEDYEQYF.

The chain links TRBV9 to TRBJ2-5; TCRdb returns TRBD2, unconfirmable since there is no DNA. This CDR3 is 15 amino acids long. From germline, CDR1 is SGDLS and CDR2 YYNGEE. CDR3: CASSVVAGTMETQYF.

V usage is TRBV20-1 and J usage is TRBJ1-5; without DNA, the TCRdb call of TRBD1 cannot be checked. The CDR3 runs 13 residues. Germline CDR1 and CDR2: DFQATT and SNEGSKA (reference sequence). CDR3 protein: CSAPIGGNQPQHF.

The chain links TRBV27 to TRBJ1-2; TCRdb names TRBD1, which stays unverified in the absence of DNA. The CDR3 is made up of 14 amino acids. From germline, CDR1 is MNHEY and CDR2 SMNVEV (reference sequence). CDR3 residues: CASSFRQGGYGYTF.

The CDR3 loop reads CASSPIGGINEQFF. This sequence joins TRBV7-3 and TRBJ2-1; TCRdb proposes TRBD1, but this gene call is untestable without DNA. The CDR3 covers 14 residues. Germline CDR1 reads SGHTA; CDR2 reads FQGTGA.